These T cell receptor beta chains were read from a single sample in a study of cytomegalovirus exposure and HLA in healthy donors. The table came from immunoSEQ multiplex PCR; TCRdb's copy has only in-frame clones and leaves some out. Here the sample spans 200,000 to 250,000 clones, over 80% being singletons. Source material: PBMCs. The receptors come from a boy under 10 years old in good health and CMV-seronegative. The CDR3 runs from the conserved cysteine through the conserved F or W. Each record gives: clone size, J gene, V gene, D gene, CDR3 DNA, CDR3 protein. A D gene is named only where the DNA matches it firmly. The size entry is marked missing in some rows and otherwise reads once, few, many or a size class.

NA | TRBJ2-7 | TRBV5-6 | NA | TGTGCCAGCAGCTTGCTTATCGGGATAGCGGCCTACGAGCAGTACTTC | CASSLLIGIAAYEQYF
NA | TRBJ2-7 | TRBV7-2 | NA | TGTGCCAGCAGTTTTACAGGGTCCTACGAGCAGTACTTC | CASSFTGSYEQYF
NA | TRBJ1-2 | TRBV7-6 | TRBD1 | TGTGCCAGCAGCTCTTACGGCAGGGACAGGGGAGAGATAGGCTACACCTTC | CASSSYGRDRGEIGYTF
NA | TRBJ1-2 | TRBV5-4 | NA | TGTGCCACCAGCCGTGGGGAGGGACGTGTCTATGGCTACACCTTC | CATSRGEGRVYGYTF
NA | TRBJ1-4 | TRBV19 | NA | TGTGCCAGTAGTACCTCAGGGTTTGAAAAACTGTTTTTT | CASSTSGFEKLFF
NA | TRBJ2-4 | TRBV5-1 | TRBD2 | TGCGCCAGCAGCTCCCCCGGGACTAGCGGAAACTCGGGGATTCAGTACTTC | CASSSPGTSGNSGIQYF
NA | TRBJ1-2 | TRBV2 | TRBD1 | TGTGCCAGTGGCGGCGGCAGGGGGCCAGGGTATGGCTACACCTTC | CASGGGRGPGYGYTF
NA | TRBJ2-7 | TRBV11-2 | TRBD2 | TGTGCCAGCAGCCCGACCGGAGCGGGAGTGGGAGAGCAGTACTTC | CASSPTGAGVGEQYF
NA | TRBJ1-2 | TRBV30 | NA | TGTGCCTGGACCCCGGGGGGGACCTATGGCTACACCTTC | CAWTPGGTYGYTF
NA | TRBJ1-2 | TRBV7-9 | NA | TGTGCCAGCAGCTTCTCACAGGGCGATGGCTACACCTTC | CASSFSQGDGYTF
NA | TRBJ2-2 | TRBV7-9 | NA | TGTGCCAGCAGCTCTGTGAACACCGGGGAGCTGTTTTTT | CASSSVNTGELFF
NA | TRBJ1-1 | TRBV7-9 | NA | TGTGCCAGCATAGAACAGGAGAACACTGAAGCTTTCTTT | CASIEQENTEAFF
NA | TRBJ2-5 | TRBV29-1 | TRBD2 | TGCAGCGTTGAAGGACTAGCGGGTCCACAAGAGACCCAGTACTTC | CSVEGLAGPQETQYF
few | TRBJ2-7 | TRBV7-9 | TRBD2 | TGTGCCAGCAGCCCCGGACTAGCTCTTCCCTACGAGCAGTACTTC | CASSPGLALPYEQYF
NA | TRBJ2-7 | TRBV2 | TRBD1 | TGTGCCAGCAGTGTGACAGGGGTTAACGAGCAGTACTTC | CASSVTGVNEQYF
NA | TRBJ2-1 | TRBV5-1 | TRBD2 | TGCGCCAGCAGCTTGGTGGGCGGGAGTGGTTACAATGAGCAGTTCTTC | CASSLVGGSGYNEQFF
once | TRBJ2-5 | TRBV9 | TRBD2 | TGTGCCAGCAGCGTTTGGGCTAGCGGGGGGGCCGGGGAGACCCAGTACTTC | CASSVWASGGAGETQYF
NA | TRBJ1-3 | TRBV13 | NA | TGTGCCAGCAGGCCACAAGACTCTGGAAACACCATATATTTT | CASRPQDSGNTIYF
once | TRBJ2-7 | TRBV6-1 | TRBD2 | TGTGCCAGCACCGACTGGGCGGGAGGGTCCTACGAGCAGTACTTC | CASTDWAGGSYEQYF
NA | TRBJ2-3 | TRBV27 | NA | TGTGCCAGCAGTTTATCTCCGGGAGCCTTCACAGATACGCAGTATTTT | CASSLSPGAFTDTQYF
NA | TRBJ2-7 | TRBV4-1 | TRBD2 | TGCGCCAGCAGCCGACTAGCGGACAGCTCCTACGAGCAGTACTTC | CASSRLADSSYEQYF
NA | TRBJ2-7 | TRBV6-6 | TRBD2 | TGTGCCAGCAGTCAGACAATAGCGGGGGCCTACGAGCAGTACTTC | CASSQTIAGAYEQYF
once | TRBJ2-7 | TRBV29-1 | NA | TGCAGCGCTACCTTCGGGAGACTCTCGGACGAGCAGTACTTC | CSATFGRLSDEQYF
NA | TRBJ2-5 | TRBV5-1 | NA | TGCGCCAGCAGCTTACAGCCAACAGGGAGTGGGGAGACCCAGTACTTC | CASSLQPTGSGETQYF
NA | TRBJ1-2 | TRBV6-1 | TRBD1 | TGTGCCAGCATTCCCGCCCAACAGGGGTGCGGCTACACCTTC | CASIPAQQGCGYTF
NA | TRBJ1-3 | TRBV29-1 | NA | TGCAGCGTTGAGACAGGAGATGGAAACACCATATATTTT | CSVETGDGNTIYF
NA | TRBJ2-5 | TRBV5-1 | TRBD1 | TGCGCCAGCAGCTTGTTGCTTGATCCCGGGACAGGGGGTATGAGAGAGACCCAGTACTTC | CASSLLLDPGTGGMRETQYF
NA | TRBJ2-4 | TRBV19 | NA | TGTGCCAGTAGTATAGGGTCGGGAGCTGCCAAAAACATTCAGTACTTC | CASSIGSGAAKNIQYF
NA | TRBJ1-3 | TRBV11-1 | NA | TGTGCCAGCAGCCAAAGGCCAGGCGACTCTGGAAACACCATATATTTT | CASSQRPGDSGNTIYF
once | TRBJ2-7 | TRBV5-1 | NA | TGCGCCAGCAGCCCATCCGGGACACCTCAGCTCTACGAGCAGTACTTC | CASSPSGTPQLYEQYF
NA | TRBJ1-2 | TRBV6-5 | TRBD1 | TGTGCCAGCAGTTACCGACAGGGGAACTATGGCTACACCTTC | CASSYRQGNYGYTF
few | TRBJ2-2 | TRBV5-4 | TRBD1 | TGTGCCAGCAGCTTACAGGGGACCGGGGAGCTGTTTTTT | CASSLQGTGELFF
NA | TRBJ1-5 | TRBV19 | NA | TGTGCCAGTAGTACAACACGGGGTCAGCCCCAGCATTTT | CASSTTRGQPQHF